This is a list of T cell receptor beta chains from one sample in a study of T cell responses to AZD1222 COVID-19 vaccine. Sequenced by immunoSEQ multiplex PCR; TCRdb stores in-frame clones only, minus some. The sample lists some 99,000 clones, almost 90% occurring once. Sequenced material: peripheral blood, taken 28 days after the second AZD1222 dose. The receptors here all came from an adult who received the AZD1222 COVID-19 vaccine. Both conserved end residues are part of each CDR3. Fields, in order: V gene, D gene, J gene, clone size, CDR3 DNA, CDR3 protein. A D gene is named only where the DNA matches it firmly. Clone size is given for some rows only: seen once, a few or many times, or a class if the clone is expanded.

V: TRBV7-2; D: TRBD1; J: TRBJ1-1; size: NA; DNA: TGTGCCAGCAGTTCCTACCTCCTCCGGGCCAACAGGGGCACTGAAGCTTTCTTT; CDR3: CASSSYLLRANRGTEAFF
V: TRBV12-3/TRBV12-4; D: NA; J: TRBJ2-5; size: NA; DNA: TGTGCCAGCAGTTTTGTCGTACAAGAGACCCAGTACTTC; CDR3: CASSFVVQETQYF
V: TRBV11-3; D: NA; J: TRBJ1-1; size: NA; DNA: TGTGCCAGCAGCCCCCCCGGGCGGCACACTGAAGCTTTCTTT; CDR3: CASSPPGRHTEAFF
V: TRBV5-1; D: TRBD2; J: TRBJ2-7; size: NA; DNA: TGCGCCAGCAGCTTCTCGGGACTAGCGGGTGACGAGCAGTACTTC; CDR3: CASSFSGLAGDEQYF
V: TRBV28; D: NA; J: TRBJ1-1; size: NA; DNA: TGTGCCAGCAGCCCCCCGGTCCTTATAGAAGCTTTCTTT; CDR3: CASSPPVLIEAFF
V: TRBV6-5; D: NA; J: TRBJ1-2; size: NA; DNA: TGTGCCAGCAGTTATCGGTTCCCCGGGTATGGCTACACCTTC; CDR3: CASSYRFPGYGYTF
V: TRBV28; D: TRBD2; J: TRBJ2-1; size: NA; DNA: TGTGCCAGCAGTTTTAGTTTTTGGGCTAGCGGGATGAAGGGTTCCTACAATGAGCAGTTCTTC; CDR3: CASSFSFWASGMKGSYNEQFF
V: TRBV12-3/TRBV12-4; D: NA; J: TRBJ2-1; size: few; DNA: TGTGCCAGCAGTTTTATTACCCATGAGCAGTTCTTC; CDR3: CASSFITHEQFF
V: TRBV9; D: NA; J: TRBJ1-5; size: NA; DNA: TGTGCCAGCAGCAAAGACGGTAATAGCAATCAGCCCCAGCATTTT; CDR3: CASSKDGNSNQPQHF
V: TRBV5-1; D: NA; J: TRBJ2-5; size: NA; DNA: TGCGCCAGCAGCTCGGGGTATGGGGAGACCCAGTACTTC; CDR3: CASSSGYGETQYF
V: TRBV18; D: NA; J: TRBJ2-3; size: NA; DNA: TGTGCCAGCTCACCGCCAGGCACAGATACGCAGTATTTT; CDR3: CASSPPGTDTQYF
V: TRBV13; D: TRBD1; J: TRBJ2-2; size: NA; DNA: TGTGCCAGCAGCCCTCGGACAGGGGACACCGGGGAGCTGTTTTTT; CDR3: CASSPRTGDTGELFF
V: TRBV4-1; D: TRBD1; J: TRBJ2-5; size: NA; DNA: TGCGCCAGCAGCCATCTCTTGACAGGGGGCGCGGATTTAGAGACCCAGTACTTC; CDR3: CASSHLLTGGADLETQYF
V: TRBV7-2; D: NA; J: TRBJ1-3; size: NA; DNA: TGTGCCAGCAGCTTTAAAAGCGGAAACACCATATATTTT; CDR3: CASSFKSGNTIYF
V: TRBV5-1; D: NA; J: TRBJ1-2; size: NA; DNA: TGCGCCAGCAGCTTGGAGTTGGGGGCTGGCTACACCTTC; CDR3: CASSLELGAGYTF
V: TRBV19; D: TRBD2; J: TRBJ2-3; size: NA; DNA: TGTGCCAGTAGTATAGTACGACTAGCGGGAAACACAGATACGCAGTATTTT; CDR3: CASSIVRLAGNTDTQYF
V: TRBV7-9; D: TRBD2; J: TRBJ2-1; size: once; DNA: TGTGCCAGCAGCTTAAGCGGGACTAGCGGGAGGGCGCGAAATGAGCAGTTCTTC; CDR3: CASSLSGTSGRARNEQFF
V: TRBV6-1; D: NA; J: TRBJ1-1; size: NA; DNA: TGTGCCAGCAGTGAATTGTTCCCCAGCCCCAAAGCTTTCTTT; CDR3: CASSELFPSPKAFF
V: TRBV28; D: NA; J: TRBJ1-2; size: many; DNA: TGTGCCAGCAGTTTACTGGGGCGGGATGGCTACACCTTC; CDR3: CASSLLGRDGYTF
V: TRBV9; D: NA; J: TRBJ1-6; size: many; DNA: TGTGCCAGCACCTACCGGGGCGGGGGCAATTCACCCCTCCACTTT; CDR3: CASTYRGGGNSPLHF
V: TRBV6-1; D: NA; J: TRBJ1-5; size: NA; DNA: TGTGCCAGCAGTGAACGGGCCGGATCTGATCAGCCCCAGCATTTT; CDR3: CASSERAGSDQPQHF
V: TRBV5-1; D: TRBD1; J: TRBJ1-5; size: NA; DNA: TGCGCCAGCAGCAAGGACAGGGTTAATCAGCCCCAGCATTTT; CDR3: CASSKDRVNQPQHF
V: TRBV30; D: TRBD1; J: TRBJ1-1; size: NA; DNA: TGTGCCTGGAGTGCACAGGGGTCGGGGATAGGGACTGAAGCTTTCTTT; CDR3: CAWSAQGSGIGTEAFF
V: TRBV5-4; D: NA; J: TRBJ2-1; size: once; DNA: TGTGCCAGCAGCGCAGGACTGGCGGTCCAACCGGGGGAGCAGTTCTTC; CDR3: CASSAGLAVQPGEQFF
V: TRBV4-1; D: TRBD2; J: TRBJ2-1; size: NA; DNA: TGCGCCAGCAGCCTCCGACTAGCGGGGAACAATGAGCAGTTCTTC; CDR3: CASSLRLAGNNEQFF
V: TRBV7-9; D: NA; J: TRBJ2-5; size: NA; DNA: TGTGCCAGCAGCTTGTTCCGGGAGACCCAGTACTTC; CDR3: CASSLFRETQYF
V: TRBV18; D: NA; J: TRBJ1-1; size: NA; DNA: TGTGCCAGCTCACCACAGGTCTTTAGGGACCGTTTGAGCACTGAAGCTTTCTTT; CDR3: CASSPQVFRDRLSTEAFF
V: TRBV5-1; D: NA; J: TRBJ2-7; size: once; DNA: TGCGCCAGCAGCTTGGCCCCGGGTGAAACCTACGAGCAGTACTTC; CDR3: CASSLAPGETYEQYF
V: TRBV4-2; D: NA; J: TRBJ1-1; size: NA; DNA: TGTGCCAGCAGCCAAGGAGGGGGGCGGGGCACTGAAGCTTTCTTT; CDR3: CASSQGGGRGTEAFF
V: TRBV11-3; D: TRBD1; J: TRBJ2-7; size: NA; DNA: TGTGCCAGCAGCTACAGGGGGTACGAGCAGTACTTC; CDR3: CASSYRGYEQYF
V: TRBV3-1/TRBV3-2; D: TRBD2; J: TRBJ2-1; size: NA; DNA: TGTGCCAGCAGCCAAGATTACGGGGGACTAGCTATAAATGTTGAGCAGTTCTTC; CDR3: CASSQDYGGLAINVEQFF
V: TRBV19; D: NA; J: TRBJ1-5; size: NA; DNA: TGTGCCAGTAGTATTAGTGAGGGGCTTAGCAATCAGCCCCAGCATTTT; CDR3: CASSISEGLSNQPQHF
V: TRBV12-3/TRBV12-4; D: NA; J: TRBJ2-3; size: NA; DNA: TGTGCCAGCAGCCCGACCCTGCGTACGCAGTATTTT; CDR3: CASSPTLRTQYF
V: TRBV5-1; D: TRBD1; J: TRBJ2-1; size: NA; DNA: TGCGCCAGCAGCTTGGTGGGGAGCAAAACAGGGGATGAGCAGTTCTTC; CDR3: CASSLVGSKTGDEQFF
V: TRBV2; D: NA; J: TRBJ1-3; size: once; DNA: TGTGCCAGCAGTGGTTACAGGTCTGGAAACACCATATATTTT; CDR3: CASSGYRSGNTIYF
V: TRBV6-5; D: NA; J: TRBJ2-1; size: NA; DNA: TGTGCCAGCAGCCCAAACAAGGGGGGAAGGGATGAGCAGTTCTTC; CDR3: CASSPNKGGRDEQFF
V: TRBV4-1; D: NA; J: TRBJ1-4; size: NA; DNA: TGCGCCAGCAGCCACGAACGGAGGACGGCTCGTTTAAATGAAAAACTGTTTTTT; CDR3: CASSHERRTARLNEKLFF
V: TRBV19; D: NA; J: TRBJ2-7; size: NA; DNA: TGTGCCAGCCCCAACGGATACTCCTACGAGCAGTACTTC; CDR3: CASPNGYSYEQYF
V: TRBV7-3; D: NA; J: TRBJ2-2; size: once; DNA: TGTGCCAGCACCCGAAGTGTCGGGGAGCTGTTTTTT; CDR3: CASTRSVGELFF
V: TRBV7-2; D: TRBD1; J: TRBJ1-2; size: NA; DNA: TGTGCCAGCAGCTCCTACCCCACAGGGGGCAATGGCTACACCTTC; CDR3: CASSSYPTGGNGYTF